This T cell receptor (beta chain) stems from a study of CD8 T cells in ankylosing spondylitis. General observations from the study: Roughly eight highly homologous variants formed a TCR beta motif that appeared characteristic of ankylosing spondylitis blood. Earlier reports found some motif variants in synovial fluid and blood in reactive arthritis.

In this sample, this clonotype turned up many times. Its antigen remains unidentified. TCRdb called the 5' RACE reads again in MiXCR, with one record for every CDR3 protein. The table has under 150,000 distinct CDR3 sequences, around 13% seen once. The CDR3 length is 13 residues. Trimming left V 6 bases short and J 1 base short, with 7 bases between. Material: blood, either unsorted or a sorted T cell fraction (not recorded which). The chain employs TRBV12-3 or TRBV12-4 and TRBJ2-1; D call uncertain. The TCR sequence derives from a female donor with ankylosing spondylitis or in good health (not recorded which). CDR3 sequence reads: CASSLRSYNEQFF. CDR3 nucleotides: TGTGCCAGCAGCCTAAGGTCCTACAATGAGCAGTTCTTC.